Listed below are T cell receptor beta chains from one sample, sequenced in a study of OX40 agonist ivuxolimab in advanced cancers. The assay was immunoSEQ multiplex PCR, and TCRdb's table has in-frame clones only and misses some. This table holds 75,000 to 95,000 clones, under 90% found once. The sample was CD4+ or CD8+ T cells sorted from blood, taken in a trial of the OX40 agonist ivuxolimab. The receptors were sampled from an adult with an advanced solid tumor such as melanoma, head and neck, liver or kidney cancer. CDR3s include the opening cysteine and the closing phenylalanine or tryptophan. The D gene is left open where the match is weak. Only part of the rows carry a size: once, few, many, or a class if the clone is expanded.

size: -
V: TRBV7-2
D: TRBD2
J: TRBJ2-7
DNA: TGTGCCAGCAGCCGCAGAGGTCTGGCGGGGGGGCCGGGGGAGCAGTACTTC
CDR3: CASSRRGLAGGPGEQYF

size: -
V: TRBV30
D: -
J: TRBJ1-4
DNA: TGTGCCTGGAGTGTAAAGGGCGGTGCAACTAATGAAAAACTGTTTTTT
CDR3: CAWSVKGGATNEKLFF

size: -
V: TRBV7-9
D: -
J: TRBJ1-1
DNA: TGTGCCAGCAGCTTCTACACAGGGCCGGACACTGAAGCTTTCTTT
CDR3: CASSFYTGPDTEAFF

size: once
V: TRBV19
D: -
J: TRBJ2-7
DNA: TGTGCCAGTAGTTCAAGTGGGACAAATGGGGCCTACGAGCAGTACTTC
CDR3: CASSSSGTNGAYEQYF

size: -
V: TRBV4-2
D: -
J: TRBJ2-2
DNA: TGTGCCAGCAGCCAAGGGACATGGGGACCCGGGGAGCTGTTTTTT
CDR3: CASSQGTWGPGELFF

size: once
V: TRBV5-1
D: -
J: TRBJ2-7
DNA: TGCGCCAGCAGCTTGGGACCCTTAGGGACCGCCAACGAGCAGTACTTC
CDR3: CASSLGPLGTANEQYF

size: -
V: TRBV30
D: -
J: TRBJ2-1
DNA: TGTGCCTGGAGCCAGGGGATGGGCTCCTACAATGAGCAGTTCTTC
CDR3: CAWSQGMGSYNEQFF

size: few
V: TRBV18
D: -
J: TRBJ1-6
DNA: TGTGCCAGCTCACCACGGGGGGTGGATAATTCACCCCTCCACTTT
CDR3: CASSPRGVDNSPLHF

size: -
V: TRBV5-6
D: TRBD2
J: TRBJ2-1
DNA: TGTGCCAGCAGCTTAGTCCTAGCGGGGTACGGTGAGCAGTTCTTC
CDR3: CASSLVLAGYGEQFF

size: -
V: TRBV6-1
D: -
J: TRBJ1-2
DNA: TGTGCCAGCAGTGTACAAAGAACTCAGGGCTCTGGCTACACCTTC
CDR3: CASSVQRTQGSGYTF

size: -
V: TRBV14
D: -
J: TRBJ2-5
DNA: TGTGCCAGCAGCCAGACAGGCCAAGAGACCCAGTACTTC
CDR3: CASSQTGQETQYF

size: once
V: TRBV6-6
D: TRBD1
J: TRBJ2-1
DNA: TGTGCCAGCAGTCCCCTTAGGACAGGCAATGAGCAGTTCTTC
CDR3: CASSPLRTGNEQFF

size: -
V: TRBV27
D: -
J: TRBJ2-1
DNA: TGTGCCAGCAGTCCGTACAGGGCAACGTCCTACAATGAGCAGTTCTTC
CDR3: CASSPYRATSYNEQFF

size: -
V: TRBV28
D: -
J: TRBJ1-5
DNA: TGTGCCAGCAGTCAAGGTATCGGGGGCCCGCCCCAGCATTTT
CDR3: CASSQGIGGPPQHF

size: -
V: TRBV27
D: TRBD1
J: TRBJ2-7
DNA: TGTGCCAGCAGCCGGACAGGGGTCAGCTCCTACGAGCAGTACTTC
CDR3: CASSRTGVSSYEQYF

size: -
V: TRBV7-2
D: -
J: TRBJ2-5
DNA: TGTGCCAGCAGCTTAGTCTGGCGAGAGACCCAGTACTTC
CDR3: CASSLVWRETQYF

size: -
V: TRBV4-1
D: -
J: TRBJ1-1
DNA: TGCGCCAGCAGCCAAGACTCCATAGTAGGCACTGAAGCTTTCTTT
CDR3: CASSQDSIVGTEAFF

size: -
V: TRBV11-2
D: TRBD1
J: TRBJ2-7
DNA: TGTGCCAGCAGTGTTGGGACAGCCTACGAGCAGTACTTC
CDR3: CASSVGTAYEQYF

size: once
V: TRBV6-5
D: -
J: TRBJ1-2
DNA: TGTGCCAGCAGTTACTCACAGGGAGATCTGGGCTACACCTTC
CDR3: CASSYSQGDLGYTF

size: -
V: TRBV28
D: TRBD1
J: TRBJ2-7
DNA: TGTGCCAGCAGTTTATCCGCGACAGGGACCTACGAGCAGTACTTC
CDR3: CASSLSATGTYEQYF

size: -
V: TRBV29-1
D: -
J: TRBJ1-4
DNA: TGCAGCGTTGAATGGCAGGGAAATGAAAAACTGTTTTTT
CDR3: CSVEWQGNEKLFF

size: -
V: TRBV10-3
D: -
J: TRBJ2-5
DNA: TGTGCCATCAGTGTCGTTGGGGCACGAGAGACCCAGTACTTC
CDR3: CAISVVGARETQYF

size: -
V: TRBV10-3
D: -
J: TRBJ2-3
DNA: TGTGCCATCACCCCTGGGGGCACAGATACGCAGTATTTT
CDR3: CAITPGGTDTQYF

size: -
V: TRBV29-1
D: TRBD2
J: TRBJ2-3
DNA: TGCAGCGTTGACAAGTTCTGGGCTAGCGGGGGGATCCCGAGCACAGATACGCAGTATTTT
CDR3: CSVDKFWASGGIPSTDTQYF

size: -
V: TRBV15
D: -
J: TRBJ1-5
DNA: TGTGCCACCAGCATAGGCAACAATCAGCCCCAGCATTTT
CDR3: CATSIGNNQPQHF

size: -
V: TRBV7-2
D: -
J: TRBJ1-1
DNA: TGTGCCAGCAGCTTAGCGGTACAAACGAACACTGAAGCTTTCTTT
CDR3: CASSLAVQTNTEAFF

size: -
V: TRBV28
D: -
J: TRBJ1-5
DNA: TGTGCCACCAGACCCGGGACACCTCTTAATAGCAATCAGCCCCAGCATTTT
CDR3: CATRPGTPLNSNQPQHF

size: -
V: TRBV2
D: TRBD2
J: TRBJ2-1
DNA: TGTGCCAGCAGCGGACTAGTTATTGGCCATGAGCAGTTCTTC
CDR3: CASSGLVIGHEQFF

size: -
V: TRBV7-9
D: -
J: TRBJ1-5
DNA: TGTGCCAGCAGCTTATCATCGGGACAGCCCCAGCATTTT
CDR3: CASSLSSGQPQHF

size: -
V: TRBV2
D: TRBD2
J: TRBJ2-5
DNA: TGTGCCAGCAGGGGGGAGGGGACCCAGTACTTC
CDR3: CASRGEGTQYF

size: -
V: TRBV21-1
D: -
J: TRBJ2-1
DNA: TGTGCCAGCAGCAAGGGGTACTGCTTCTCCCCCTCCTACAATGAGCAGTTCTTC
CDR3: CASSKGYCFSPSYNEQFF

size: -
V: TRBV4-1
D: -
J: TRBJ1-1
DNA: TGCGCCAGCAGCCAAGGACAGTATCCACCTTATGAAGCTTTCTTT
CDR3: CASSQGQYPPYEAFF

size: -
V: TRBV12-5
D: -
J: TRBJ2-2
DNA: TGTGCTAGTGGTTCCTGGACAGGCGCGGGGTTAGCATTGCCTCTGACCGGGGAGCTGTTTTTT
CDR3: CASGSWTGAGLALPLTGELFF

size: once
V: TRBV29-1
D: TRBD2
J: TRBJ2-1
DNA: TGCAGCGTTGGGAAAGGACTAGCGGGAGCATACAATGAGCAGTTCTTC
CDR3: CSVGKGLAGAYNEQFF

size: -
V: TRBV2
D: -
J: TRBJ1-6
DNA: TGTGCCAGCAGTGACACGACACCCCTCCACTTT
CDR3: CASSDTTPLHF

size: -
V: TRBV18
D: -
J: TRBJ1-6
DNA: TGTGCCAGCTCACCCGGGGCCTATCTGGGAATTTCACCCCTCCACTTT
CDR3: CASSPGAYLGISPLHF

size: -
V: TRBV9
D: TRBD1
J: TRBJ2-1
DNA: TGTGCCAGCAGCGGACAGGGGTCCTACAATGAGCAGTTCTTC
CDR3: CASSGQGSYNEQFF

size: -
V: TRBV4-3
D: TRBD1
J: TRBJ1-1
DNA: TGCGCCAGCAGCCAAGATCCCCCCGACAGGGGGCAAAGGGCCCACACTGAAGCTTTCTTT
CDR3: CASSQDPPDRGQRAHTEAFF

size: -
V: TRBV5-1
D: -
J: TRBJ2-5
DNA: TGCGCCAGCAGTCCGGGGTTAGAGACCCAGTACTTC
CDR3: CASSPGLETQYF

size: -
V: TRBV7-2
D: TRBD1
J: TRBJ2-3
DNA: TGTGCCAGCAGCTTAGTCGTCGGACAGGGGGCAGATACGCAGTATTTT
CDR3: CASSLVVGQGADTQYF

size: -
V: TRBV6-4
D: TRBD1
J: TRBJ1-6
DNA: TGTGCCAGCAGTCGGGGACAGGGTTGGTTGGGTTGTAATTCACCCCTCCACTTT
CDR3: CASSRGQGWLGCNSPLHF

size: -
V: TRBV4-2
D: -
J: TRBJ2-3
DNA: TGTGCCAGCAGCCAAGAGGAGGGCACAGATACGCAGTATTTT
CDR3: CASSQEEGTDTQYF

size: -
V: TRBV7-2
D: TRBD2
J: TRBJ2-1
DNA: TGTGCCAGCGGGATCGCGGGGGAATGGGATGAGCAGTTCTTC
CDR3: CASGIAGEWDEQFF

size: -
V: TRBV2
D: TRBD1
J: TRBJ1-6
DNA: TGTGCCAGCAGTGAATGGGGACAGAATTCACCCCTCCACTTT
CDR3: CASSEWGQNSPLHF

size: few
V: TRBV30
D: -
J: TRBJ1-6
DNA: TGTGCCTGGACCACAGGGTATAATTCACCCCTCCACTTT
CDR3: CAWTTGYNSPLHF

size: -
V: TRBV11-2
D: TRBD1
J: TRBJ2-7
DNA: TGTGCCAGCAGCGTGGACAGGACCTACGAGCAGTACTTC
CDR3: CASSVDRTYEQYF

size: -
V: TRBV30
D: TRBD1
J: TRBJ2-6
DNA: TGTGCCTGGAGTGGACAGGGACAGGGCAACGTCCTGACTTTC
CDR3: CAWSGQGQGNVLTF

size: -
V: TRBV7-2
D: -
J: TRBJ2-1
DNA: TGTGCCAGCAGCTTAGATGGAGGTGCAATCATTGAGCAGTTCTTC
CDR3: CASSLDGGAIIEQFF

size: once
V: TRBV19
D: -
J: TRBJ1-5
DNA: TGTGCCAGTAGTGCACAGGGATATAGCAATCAGCCCCAGCATTTT
CDR3: CASSAQGYSNQPQHF

size: -
V: TRBV6-1
D: -
J: TRBJ1-1
DNA: TGTGCCAGCAGGGGGCAGTTGAACACTGAAGCTTTCTTT
CDR3: CASRGQLNTEAFF

size: -
V: TRBV7-2
D: -
J: TRBJ2-1
DNA: TGTGCCAGCAGCTTCAACTCCTACAATGAGCAGTTCTTC
CDR3: CASSFNSYNEQFF

size: -
V: TRBV10-3
D: -
J: TRBJ2-1
DNA: TGTGCCATCAGTGGCCTACAGGGACTTGAGCAGTTCTTC
CDR3: CAISGLQGLEQFF

size: once
V: TRBV7-2
D: -
J: TRBJ1-1
DNA: TGTGCCAGCAGCTTTTCCCAGAACACTGAAGCTTTCTTT
CDR3: CASSFSQNTEAFF